Below, 30 T cell receptor beta chains from the same sample are listed, as sequenced in a study of human T cells and chemical hapten exposure. TCRdb used MiXCR to reprocess the RACE reads, holding one entry per CDR3 protein. The data show around 74,000 distinct CDR3 sequences, with 25% to 40% seen just once and 8.9% held by the top ten. Time point given: patch test 1, 2 weeks after DPC sensitization. The treatment was: therapeutic diphenylcyclopropenone sensitization with weekly scalp DPC. The sample here was whole blood, taken in connection with sensitization to the hapten diphenylcyclopropenone (DPC). Receptors were obtained from a man aged 35-49 years with alopecia areata. Some clones in this sample may be carry-over from other donors' samples.

This clonotype was counted only a few times. This sequence joins TRBV3-1 and TRBJ2-2, with a possible D match to TRBD1 (5 bases). V was shortened by 1 base and J by 7 bases, with 13 bases between the two germline ends. The V gene's germline CDR1 is LGHDT and CDR2 YNNKEL (reference sequence). The CDR3 length is 15 residues. CDR3: CASSQGQGSHGELFF. Written as DNA, the CDR3 is TGTGCCAGCAGCCAAGGGCAGGGTTCACACGGGGAGCTGTTTTTT.

The V call is TRBV3-1, the J call TRBJ2-7; D call uncertain. CDR1 LGHDT and CDR2 YNNKEL come from the germline V gene (reference sequence). V was clipped by 1 base and J by 2 bases, with 15 bases between them. CDR3 length equals 16 residues. CDR3 bases: TGTGCCAGCAGCCAAGGTCGAGGAGCAGTGACCTACGAGCAGTACTTC. Protein product: CASSQGRGAVTYEQYF.

The chain links TRBV3-1 to TRBJ1-3, with a possible D match to TRBD1 (6 bases). This CDR3 spans 15 amino acids. Germline CDR1 and CDR2: LGHDT and YNNKEL (reference sequence). Trimming cost V 2 bases and J 2 bases, with 10 bases left between them. In DNA form, the CDR3 reads TGTGCCAGCAGCCAATGGGGGGGCACTGGAAACACCATATATTTT. The encoded protein is CASSQWGGTGNTIYF.

This clonotype was seen more than once but under ten times. This chain uses TRBV6-1 with TRBJ1-6, with a possible D match to TRBD1 (5 bases). Germline CDR1 reads MNHNS; CDR2 reads SASEGT. The V and J ends lost 0 bases and 6 bases respectively, with 6 bases between them. The length of the CDR3 is 14 residues. CDR3 residues: CASSEAGTNSPLHF. The CDR3 DNA reads TGTGCCAGCAGTGAAGCAGGGACTAATTCACCCCTCCACTTT.

This clonotype has only a few counts. The chain uses TRBV20-1 and TRBJ1-5; tentative D call: TRBD1 (5 bases). The CDR3 is 12 amino acids. Germline V CDR1 and CDR2: DFQATT, SNEGSKA (reference sequence). The V end was cut by 0 bases, the J end by 9 bases, with 9 bases between. The CDR3 is CSARDGGRPQHF. CDR3 nucleotides: TGCAGTGCTAGAGATGGGGGTCGGCCCCAGCATTTT.

This clonotype has a handful of counts. This chain links TRBV3-1 with TRBJ2-5; no clear D gene. Trimming shortened V by 0 bases and J by 7 bases, and 9 bases separated the two germline ends. CDR3 size: 13 residues. Per germline, CDR1 LGHDT and CDR2 YNNKEL (reference sequence). The CDR3 spells CASSQDMGWTQYF. CDR3 in DNA: TGTGCCAGCAGCCAAGACATGGGGTGGACCCAGTACTTC.

This clonotype showed up just a few times. The V and J genes are TRBV3-1 and TRBJ2-5, with a tentative D call TRBD2 (6 bases). Germline CDR1 LGHDT, CDR2 YNNKEL (reference sequence). The ends were cut back, 4 bases at V and 2 bases at J, with 14 bases in the middle. This CDR3 spans 15 amino acids. The CDR3 region has the DNA TGTGCCAGCAGCCCCCGACGGGGGAGGCAAGAGACCCAGTACTTC. Translated: CASSPRRGRQETQYF.

This clonotype was seen only a few times. The chain is built from TRBV28 and TRBJ2-5; weak D call: TRBD1 (5 bases). The CDR3 length is 14 residues. The V end was cut by 5 bases, the J end by 1 base, with 11 bases between. Germline CDR1 reads MDHEN; CDR2 reads SYDVKM. CDR3 region: CASSQQEFQETQYF. The CDR3 DNA follows: TGTGCCAGCAGTCAACAGGAGTTCCAAGAGACCCAGTACTTC.

A few counts support this clonotype. This chain connects TRBV12-3 or TRBV12-4 to TRBJ2-5; no clear D gene. Between the trimmed V and J ends, which lost 8 bases and 1 base, there was a span of 11 bases. This CDR3 has 13 residues. The CDR3 reads CASGLWSQETQYF. The CDR3, as DNA: TGTGCCAGCGGGTTGTGGAGCCAAGAGACCCAGTACTTC.

The chain has TRBV27 and TRBJ2-1; 8 bases line up with TRBD1. V trimming: 5 bases; J trimming: 7 bases; junction bases outside the gene matches: 19. This CDR3 is 18 amino acids long. The germline gives CDR1 MNHEY, CDR2 SMNVEV (reference sequence). The CDR3 sequence is CASSTSGDRGGMENEQFF. CDR3 bases: TGTGCCAGCAGTACCTCCGGAGACAGGGGTGGGATGGAGAATGAGCAGTTCTTC.

The rearrangement links TRBV7-2 to TRBJ2-6; tentatively, D is TRBD1 or TRBD2 (5 bases each). This CDR3 is built from 16 residues. Germline loops: CDR1 SGHTA, CDR2 FQGNSA. V lost 4 bases to trimming and J lost 4 bases, with 14 bases between them. The CDR3 bases are TGTGCCAGCAGCTCCGGGACGAGGCCCGGGGCCAACGTCCTGACTTTC. As protein: CASSSGTRPGANVLTF. The full variable domain, in which reference TRBV7-2 and TRBJ2-6 provide the parts outside the CDR3, is GAGVSQSPSNKVTEKGKDVELRCDPISGHTALYWYRQSLGQGLEFLIYFQGNSAPDKSGLPSDRFSAERTGGSVSTLTIQRTQQEDSAVYLCASSSGTRPGANVLTFGAGSRLTVL.

This clonotype showed up just a few times. The genes are TRBV12-3 or TRBV12-4 and TRBJ1-5; D is unclear. Trimming cost V 0 bases and J 6 bases, with 3 bases left between them. CDR3 length: 12 residues. CDR3: CASSLAPQPQHF. In DNA, the CDR3 is TGTGCCAGCAGTTTAGCTCCTCAGCCCCAGCATTTT.

The V gene is TRBV3-1, the J gene TRBJ2-1; either TRBD1 or TRBD2 may supply D (5 bases each). The CDR3 consists of 14 residues. The V end was cut by 4 bases, the J end by 11 bases, with 18 bases between. Germline CDR1 LGHDT, CDR2 YNNKEL (reference sequence). Written as DNA, the CDR3 is TGTGCCAGCAGCCTCGCCCGGGGCCCAGCAAAGCAGTTCTTC. It translates to CASSLARGPAKQFF.

V gene TRBV6-2 or TRBV6-3 combines with J gene TRBJ2-3, with TRBD2 matching 8 bases. V gave up 5 bases and J gave up 6 bases; unmatched junction bases: 13. The CDR3 spans 16 residues. CDR1 and CDR2 from the germline V gene are MNHEY and SVGEGT. CDR3 amino acids: CASSPTTGGRRDTQYF. CDR3 bases: TGTGCCAGCAGTCCAACGACGGGAGGGCGTAGGGATACGCAGTATTTT.

The gene calls are TRBV12-3 or TRBV12-4 and TRBJ2-5, with 11 positions matching TRBD2. J gave up 4 bases and V 2 bases, and 15 bases lay outside the gene matches. This CDR3 has 19 amino acids. CDR3 nucleotide sequence: TGTGCCAGCAGTTTACGACAAAGGGACCGACTAGCGGGACCAGAGACCCAGTACTTC. This gives the protein CASSLRQRDRLAGPETQYF.

V gene TRBV29-1 combines with J gene TRBJ1-2, with D uncertain. Germline lookup yields CDR1 SQVTM and CDR2 ANQGSEA. This CDR3 comprises 13 residues. V lost 6 bases and J lost 2, with 13 bases in between. CDR3 DNA: TGCAGCGTCGACGGGGAGAGCAACTATGGCTACACCTTC. Residues: CSVDGESNYGYTF.

This clonotype was recorded at least ten times. The chain uses TRBV11-2 and TRBJ2-3, with TRBD2 matching over 14 bases. With V trimmed by 2 bases and J by 11 bases, 3 bases remained unmatched. The germline V gene has CDR1 SGHAT and CDR2 FQNNGV. This CDR3 comprises 14 residues. For the CDR3, the DNA is TGTGCCAGCAGCTTATCCGGACTAGCGGGAGGGCAGTATTTT. As protein: CASSLSGLAGGQYF.

This clonotype was detected a few times. The chain employs TRBV6-6 and TRBJ1-5; TRBD1 is a possible D gene (6 bases). The CDR3 is 13 amino acids. From germline, CDR1 is MNHNY and CDR2 SVGAGI (reference sequence). Trimming left V 4 bases short and J 4 bases short, with 8 bases between. The CDR3 bases are TGTGCCAGCAGTTGGCAGGGGAATCAGCCCCAGCATTTT. Translated, it gives CASSWQGNQPQHF.

This rearrangement joins TRBV20-1 to TRBJ2-5; D may be TRBD1 or TRBD2 (5 bases each). Germline CDR1 and CDR2: DFQATT and SNEGSKA (reference sequence). Trimming removed 3 bases from V and 3 bases from J, with 17 bases in between. The CDR3 has 15 residues. CDR3 coding DNA: TGCAGTGCTAGTGGCTTCGCCGGGACGAAAGAGACCCAGTACTTC. Its translation: CSASGFAGTKETQYF.

The genes are TRBV20-1 and TRBJ1-1; weak D call: TRBD1 (6 bases). The V end lost 0 bases, the J end lost 0 bases, and 8 bases lay between the germline ends. The CDR3 contains 14 residues. Germline V gene sequence: CDR1 DFQATT, CDR2 SNEGSKA (reference sequence). The CDR3 sequence is CSAREGGMNTEAFF. DNA of the CDR3: TGCAGTGCTAGAGAAGGGGGGATGAACACTGAAGCTTTCTTT.

V is TRBV27 and J is TRBJ2-4, with 14 nucleotides matching TRBD2. This CDR3 is built from 17 residues. Germline V gene data show CDR1 as MNHEY and CDR2 as SMNVEV (reference sequence). Trimming removed 5 bases from V and 7 bases from J; junction bases left unmatched: 10. The CDR3 DNA reads as TGTGCCAGCAGTGGAACCGGGACTAGCGGGAGTGGTAACATTCAGTACTTC. This sequence encodes CASSGTGTSGSGNIQYF.

The V gene is TRBV6-5, the J gene TRBJ2-7, with 8 nucleotides matching TRBD1. J was trimmed by 1 base and V by 2 bases; bases with no gene match: 4. The germline gives CDR1 MNHEY, CDR2 SVGAGI. The CDR3 has 15 residues. CDR3 DNA sequence: TGTGCCAGCAGTTACGCGGGACAGGCATCCTACGAGCAGTACTTC. Its translation: CASSYAGQASYEQYF.

This sequence joins TRBV16 and TRBJ2-3; D assignment may be TRBD1 or TRBD2 (5 bases each). This CDR3 spans 16 amino acids. CDR1 KGHSY and CDR2 FQNENV come from the germline V gene. V was cut by 4 bases and J by 4 bases, with 18 bases left in between. CDR3 nucleotides: TGTGCCAGCAGCCTCAGGGCCGGGGCCTCGTCAGATACGCAGTATTTT. Protein sequence: CASSLRAGASSDTQYF.

This clonotype appeared a few times. The rearrangement joins TRBV6-5 to TRBJ2-7, with 11 bases matching TRBD2. V was clipped by 5 bases and J by 3 bases; unmatched bases: 9. Germline V gene sequence: CDR1 MNHEY, CDR2 SVGAGI. The CDR3 covers 16 residues. The CDR3 protein is CASSIGTSGAVYEQYF. The CDR3 DNA reads as TGTGCCAGCAGTATTGGGACTAGCGGAGCCGTCTACGAGCAGTACTTC.

This clonotype has ten or more counts. The chain is built from TRBV6-6 and TRBJ1-2, with a tentative D call TRBD1 (5 bases). The V and J ends lost 2 bases and 4 bases respectively, with 11 bases between them. This CDR3 comprises 14 residues. Looked up from germline, CDR1 is MNHNY and CDR2 is SVGAGI (reference sequence). CDR3 in DNA: TGTGCCAGCAGTTACCCACAGGAGTTCTATGGCTACACCTTC. Its translation: CASSYPQEFYGYTF.

The CDR3 loop is CASGPGTGIETQYF. The DNA for the CDR3 is TGTGCTAGTGGTCCGGGGACAGGGATTGAGACCCAGTACTTC. The V gene is TRBV12-5, the J gene TRBJ2-5; TRBD1 aligns across 9 bases. Germline trimming cut 5 bases from V and 5 bases from J; bases unmatched to any gene: 6. CDR3 size: 14 residues. Germline assignment: CDR1 LGHNT and CDR2 FRNRAP.

In this sample, this clonotype turned up many times. The genes are TRBV18 and TRBJ2-1; TRBD1 might be the D (5 bases). Trimming took 0 bases from V and 9 from J, leaving 12 bases between them. Germline CDR1 reads KGHSH; CDR2 reads LQKENI. This CDR3 comprises 14 residues. The CDR3 sequence: CASSPPAGRGEQFF. CDR3 DNA sequence: TGTGCCAGCTCACCACCGGCCGGTAGGGGTGAGCAGTTCTTC.

The CDR3, as DNA: TGTGCCAGCAGTAGCCCCGTAACGGGACGGATTCTGGATACGCAGTATTTT. Protein: CASSSPVTGRILDTQYF. The chain joins TRBV12-3 or TRBV12-4 to TRBJ2-3; D may match TRBD1 or TRBD2 (5 bases each). This CDR3 is 17 amino acids long. Between the trimmed V and J ends, which lost 5 bases and 6 bases, there was a span of 24 bases.

This clonotype turned up a few times. The rearrangement joins TRBV20-1 to TRBJ2-1; D call uncertain. Germline V gene sequence: CDR1 DFQATT, CDR2 SNEGSKA (reference sequence). V lost 0 bases to trimming and J lost 8 bases, with 5 bases between them. The CDR3 totals 11 residues. CDR3 nucleotides: TGCAGTGCTAGAGAATTCCATGAGCAGTTCTTC. The encoded protein is CSAREFHEQFF.

This chain connects TRBV6-1 to TRBJ2-3, with a weak D call TRBD1 (9 bases). The V gene lost 5 bases and the J gene lost 4 bases, with 25 bases spanning the gap. This CDR3 region has 18 residues. CDR1 is MNHNS, CDR2 SASEGT, per germline. CDR3 bases: TGTGCCAGCAGTAGGGGACAGGGCCTAGCGGGCGGGGCAGATACGCAGTATTTT. It specifies CASSRGQGLAGGADTQYF.